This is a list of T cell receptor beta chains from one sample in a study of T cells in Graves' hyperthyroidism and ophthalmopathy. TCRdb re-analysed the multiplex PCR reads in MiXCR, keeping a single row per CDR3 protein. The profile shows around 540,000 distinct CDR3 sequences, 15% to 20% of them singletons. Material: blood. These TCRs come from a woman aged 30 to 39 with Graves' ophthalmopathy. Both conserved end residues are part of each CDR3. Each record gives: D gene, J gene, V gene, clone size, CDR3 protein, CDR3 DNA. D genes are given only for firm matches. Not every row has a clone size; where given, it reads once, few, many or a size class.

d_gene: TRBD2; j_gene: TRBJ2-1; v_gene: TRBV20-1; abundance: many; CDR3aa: CSASSIGLAGDNEQFF; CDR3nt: TGCAGTGCTAGCAGTATCGGACTAGCGGGAGACAATGAGCAGTTCTTC
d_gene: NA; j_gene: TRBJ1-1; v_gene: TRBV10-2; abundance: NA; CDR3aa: CASRLLDVGLNTEAFF; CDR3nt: TGCGCCAGCCGCCTCTTGGACGTAGGATTGAACACTGAAGCTTTCTTT
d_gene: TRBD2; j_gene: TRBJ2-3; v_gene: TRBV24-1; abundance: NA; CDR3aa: CATSDPLPGLAGDTQYF; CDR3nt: TGTGCCACCAGTGACCCCCTACCGGGACTAGCGGGAGATACGCAGTATTTT
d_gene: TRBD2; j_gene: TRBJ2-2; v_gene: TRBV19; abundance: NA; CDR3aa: CASSIGGTSGRADRTGELFF; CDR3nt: TGTGCCAGTAGTATAGGTGGGACTAGCGGGAGGGCCGATCGCACCGGGGAGCTGTTTTTT
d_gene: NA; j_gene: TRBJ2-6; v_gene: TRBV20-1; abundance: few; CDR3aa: CSARARTFYDSGANVLTF; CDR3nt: TGCAGTGCTAGAGCTCGAACGTTTTATGACTCTGGGGCCAACGTCCTGACTTTC
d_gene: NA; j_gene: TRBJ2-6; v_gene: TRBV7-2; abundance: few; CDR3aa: CASSLALSGANVLTF; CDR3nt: TGTGCCAGCAGCTTAGCGCTTTCTGGGGCCAACGTCCTGACTTTC
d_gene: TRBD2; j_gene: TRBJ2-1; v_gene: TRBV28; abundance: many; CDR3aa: CASSSSSGPRNEQFF; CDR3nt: TGTGCCAGCAGTTCCTCTAGCGGGCCACGTAATGAGCAGTTCTTC
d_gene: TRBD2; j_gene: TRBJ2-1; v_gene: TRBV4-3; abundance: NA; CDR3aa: CASSQDGTSGGYNEQFF; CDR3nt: TGCGCCAGCAGCCAAGATGGGACTAGCGGAGGCTACAATGAGCAGTTCTTC
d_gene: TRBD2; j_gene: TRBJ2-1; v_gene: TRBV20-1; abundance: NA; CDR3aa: CSAGAREGRYNEQFF; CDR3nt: TGCAGTGCTGGCGCGCGGGAGGGCCGGTACAATGAGCAGTTCTTC
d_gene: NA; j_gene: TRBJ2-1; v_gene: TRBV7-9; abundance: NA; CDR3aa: CASSRYTGSYNEQFF; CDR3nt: TGTGCCAGCAGCCGGTATACAGGCTCCTACAATGAGCAGTTCTTC
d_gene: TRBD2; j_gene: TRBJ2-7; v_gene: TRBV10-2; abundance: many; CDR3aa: CASSESSGRAGREQYF; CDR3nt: TGCGCCAGCAGTGAGTCGAGCGGGAGGGCCGGTCGGGAGCAGTACTTC
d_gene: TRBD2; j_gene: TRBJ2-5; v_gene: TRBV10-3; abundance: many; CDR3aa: CAISDRSGRGETQYF; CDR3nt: TGTGCCATCAGTGACAGGAGCGGGAGGGGAGAGACCCAGTACTTC
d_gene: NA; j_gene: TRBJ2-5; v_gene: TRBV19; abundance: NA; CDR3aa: CASSMRGTQYF; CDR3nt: TGTGCCAGTAGTATGCGGGGGACCCAGTACTTC
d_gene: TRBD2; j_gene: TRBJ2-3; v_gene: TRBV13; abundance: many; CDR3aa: CASSSRLADTDTQYF; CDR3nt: TGTGCCAGCAGCTCGCGACTAGCCGACACAGATACGCAGTATTTT
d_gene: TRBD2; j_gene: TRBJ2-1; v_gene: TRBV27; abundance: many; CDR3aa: CASSRGVGYSEQFF; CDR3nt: TGTGCCAGCAGCCGGGGGGTCGGTTACAGTGAGCAGTTCTTC